These T cell receptor beta chains were read from a single sample in a study of blood T cell repertoires in COVID-19. The assay was immunoSEQ multiplex PCR, and TCRdb's table has in-frame clones only and misses some. The table has tens of thousands of clones, 80% to 90% seen once. The sequenced sample consisted of peripheral blood. These receptors originate from a human donor in a cohort sampled during active COVID-19. CDR3s include the opening cysteine and the closing phenylalanine or tryptophan. D genes are given only for firm matches. Size is stated for part of the rows, as once, few or many counts, or as a class when the clone is expanded.

v_gene: TRBV30; d_gene: TRBD2; j_gene: TRBJ2-5; abundance: NA; CDR3nt: TGTGCCTGGAGTAGCGGGAGTTCGGAGACCCAGTACTTC; CDR3aa: CAWSSGSSETQYF
v_gene: TRBV4-2; d_gene: TRBD2; j_gene: TRBJ2-2; abundance: once; CDR3nt: TGTGCCAGCAGCCAAGATAGCGGGGGGGTCGGGGAGCTGTTTTTT; CDR3aa: CASSQDSGGVGELFF
v_gene: TRBV23-1; d_gene: NA; j_gene: TRBJ2-3; abundance: NA; CDR3nt: TGCGCCAGCAGTCACTATCACCGTACTAGGTTCGGCACAGATACGCAGTATTTT; CDR3aa: CASSHYHRTRFGTDTQYF
v_gene: TRBV7-7; d_gene: NA; j_gene: TRBJ1-5; abundance: few; CDR3nt: TGTGCTAGCAGCGGAAGGGGCGAAAACCCTAGGAGCAATCAGCCCCAGCATTTT; CDR3aa: CASSGRGENPRSNQPQHF
v_gene: TRBV25-1; d_gene: NA; j_gene: TRBJ2-1; abundance: NA; CDR3nt: TGTGCCAGCAGTGCTATAGCCGTAGCCTACAATGAGCAGTTCTTC; CDR3aa: CASSAIAVAYNEQFF
v_gene: TRBV12-5; d_gene: TRBD2; j_gene: TRBJ2-3; abundance: NA; CDR3nt: TGTGTTCCCAACGGGGGGACCGATACGCAGTATTTT; CDR3aa: CVPNGGTDTQYF
v_gene: TRBV18; d_gene: NA; j_gene: TRBJ2-4; abundance: once; CDR3nt: TGTGCCAGCTCACCGCCAGTGGCGTCAGGGGCCAAAAACATTCAGTACTTC; CDR3aa: CASSPPVASGAKNIQYF
v_gene: TRBV11-2; d_gene: TRBD2; j_gene: TRBJ2-5; abundance: once; CDR3nt: TGTGCCAGCAGCCACCACGGACTAGCGGGGGGGCAGGAGACCCAGTACTTC; CDR3aa: CASSHHGLAGGQETQYF
v_gene: TRBV29-1; d_gene: NA; j_gene: TRBJ2-1; abundance: NA; CDR3nt: TGCAGCGTTGGGACTGTCTCCTACAATGAGCAGTTCTTC; CDR3aa: CSVGTVSYNEQFF
v_gene: TRBV5-6; d_gene: TRBD1; j_gene: TRBJ1-3; abundance: once; CDR3nt: TGTGCCAGCAGCTGGACAGGGATAACCGGAAACACCATATATTTT; CDR3aa: CASSWTGITGNTIYF
v_gene: TRBV27; d_gene: NA; j_gene: TRBJ1-2; abundance: NA; CDR3nt: TGTGCCAGCACACCTGGGCCCGGCACCTATGGCTACACCTTC; CDR3aa: CASTPGPGTYGYTF
v_gene: TRBV4-1; d_gene: NA; j_gene: TRBJ2-3; abundance: NA; CDR3nt: TGCGCCAGCAGCCCTGGGGCTGCTAGCACAGATACGCAGTATTTT; CDR3aa: CASSPGAASTDTQYF
v_gene: TRBV12-3/TRBV12-4; d_gene: TRBD1; j_gene: TRBJ1-4; abundance: NA; CDR3nt: TGTGCCAGCAGGGGACAGTTGGATGAAAAACTGTTTTTT; CDR3aa: CASRGQLDEKLFF
v_gene: TRBV5-1; d_gene: NA; j_gene: TRBJ1-2; abundance: NA; CDR3nt: TGCGCCAGCAGCTTGTTATTAAAGGGGAATGGCTACACCTTC; CDR3aa: CASSLLLKGNGYTF
v_gene: TRBV10-1; d_gene: NA; j_gene: TRBJ2-2; abundance: few; CDR3nt: TGCGCCAGCAGCAACAGGTTCACCGGGGAGCTGTTTTTT; CDR3aa: CASSNRFTGELFF
v_gene: TRBV30; d_gene: NA; j_gene: TRBJ1-1; abundance: NA; CDR3nt: TGTGCCTGGAGAAGGGGGAACACTGAAGCTTTCTTT; CDR3aa: CAWRRGNTEAFF
v_gene: TRBV15; d_gene: NA; j_gene: TRBJ1-5; abundance: NA; CDR3nt: TGTGCCACCAGCAGAGTAAATCAGCCCCAGCATTTT; CDR3aa: CATSRVNQPQHF
v_gene: TRBV5-1; d_gene: TRBD1; j_gene: TRBJ2-5; abundance: NA; CDR3nt: TGCGCCAGCAGCATCGGGACAGGGTCAGGCTCATTACAAGAGACCCAGTACTTC; CDR3aa: CASSIGTGSGSLQETQYF
v_gene: TRBV2; d_gene: TRBD1; j_gene: TRBJ2-1; abundance: NA; CDR3nt: TGTGCCAGCAGTGAAACCGGACAGGGCTACAATGAGCAGTTCTTC; CDR3aa: CASSETGQGYNEQFF
v_gene: TRBV10-3; d_gene: NA; j_gene: TRBJ1-2; abundance: NA; CDR3nt: TGTGCCATCAAGGGGTCGGGCTATGGCTACACCTTC; CDR3aa: CAIKGSGYGYTF
v_gene: TRBV14; d_gene: TRBD2; j_gene: TRBJ2-1; abundance: NA; CDR3nt: TGTGCCAGCAGCCCCCCGGGACTAGCCAGAGGGGTTGAGCAGTTCTTC; CDR3aa: CASSPPGLARGVEQFF
v_gene: TRBV7-8; d_gene: TRBD1; j_gene: TRBJ1-1; abundance: NA; CDR3nt: TGTGCCAGCAGCTCGAGTTTTGGCAGGGGGTACACTGAAGCTTTCTTT; CDR3aa: CASSSSFGRGYTEAFF
v_gene: TRBV2; d_gene: NA; j_gene: TRBJ2-7; abundance: NA; CDR3nt: TGTGCCAGCAGACAGGGTTACGAGCAGTACTTC; CDR3aa: CASRQGYEQYF
v_gene: TRBV6-1; d_gene: NA; j_gene: TRBJ1-2; abundance: few; CDR3nt: TGTGCCAGCAGTGAATTCGGCAGGGGAAATGGCTACACCTTC; CDR3aa: CASSEFGRGNGYTF
v_gene: TRBV5-6; d_gene: NA; j_gene: TRBJ1-6; abundance: NA; CDR3nt: TGTGCCAGCAGCTTGGACCCGGGAAACTATTCACCCCTCCACTTT; CDR3aa: CASSLDPGNYSPLHF
v_gene: TRBV2; d_gene: NA; j_gene: TRBJ1-1; abundance: NA; CDR3nt: TGTGCCAGGGGCCAAGGGGACACTGAAGCTTTCTTT; CDR3aa: CARGQGDTEAFF
v_gene: TRBV5-1; d_gene: NA; j_gene: TRBJ2-1; abundance: few; CDR3nt: TGCGCCAGCAGCTTCGTTAGCGGATCCTACAATGAGCAGTTCTTC; CDR3aa: CASSFVSGSYNEQFF
v_gene: TRBV9; d_gene: NA; j_gene: TRBJ2-3; abundance: NA; CDR3nt: TGTGCCAGCAGCGCTACAGGGCTCAGCACAGATACGCAGTATTTT; CDR3aa: CASSATGLSTDTQYF